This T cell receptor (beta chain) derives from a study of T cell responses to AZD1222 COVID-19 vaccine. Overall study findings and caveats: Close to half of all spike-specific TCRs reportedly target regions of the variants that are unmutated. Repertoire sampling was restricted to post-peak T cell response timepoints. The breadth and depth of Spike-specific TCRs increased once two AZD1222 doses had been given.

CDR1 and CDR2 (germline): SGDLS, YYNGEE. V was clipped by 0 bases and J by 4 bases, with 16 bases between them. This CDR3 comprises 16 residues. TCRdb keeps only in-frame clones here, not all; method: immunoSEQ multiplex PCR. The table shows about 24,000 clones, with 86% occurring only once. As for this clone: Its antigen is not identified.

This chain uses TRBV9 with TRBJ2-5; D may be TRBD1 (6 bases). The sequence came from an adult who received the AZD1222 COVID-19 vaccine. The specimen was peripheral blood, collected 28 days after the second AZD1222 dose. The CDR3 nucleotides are TGTGCCAGCAGCGTAGATGGCAGGGGACCCAGAGAGACCCAGTACTTC. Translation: CASSVDGRGPRETQYF.